These T cell receptor beta chains were read from a single sample in a study of shared clonotypes between healthy human individuals. Data came from immunoSEQ multiplex PCR; TCRdb stores just in-frame clones and leaves some out. The sample holds over 850,000 clones, around three quarters seen once. The sample comprised memory CD4+ T cells from PBMCs. These receptors were collected from a man between 18 and 35 years old in good health. Some clones in this sample may be carry-over from other donors' samples. Each CDR3 is given with its conserved first and last residue. D genes are given only for firm matches. Clone size is not always given. Where it is, it says once, few, many or a class for expanded clones.

>.|.|13|TRBJ2-5|TRBV18
CASSWEFGETQYF
TGTGCCAGCTCGTGGGAGTTCGGGGAGACCCAGTACTTC
>.|.|13|TRBJ1-5|TRBV7-9
CASSSRLGQPQHF
TGTGCCAGCAGCTCTAGACTCGGGCAGCCCCAGCATTTT
>TRBD1|.|10|TRBJ2-7|TRBV19
CGQGAYEQYF
TGTGGGCAGGGGGCATACGAGCAGTACTTC
>.|.|17|TRBJ2-2|TRBV7-2
CASRSDTASGNTGELFF
TGTGCCAGCAGGTCGGACACAGCCAGCGGTAACACCGGGGAGCTGTTTTTT
>.|.|13|TRBJ2-3|TRBV2
CASGRRGTDTQYF
TGTGCCAGCGGGAGACGGGGCACAGATACGCAGTATTTT
>.|.|15|TRBJ2-7|TRBV5-6
CASSHYERTSYEQYF
TGTGCCAGCAGTCACTATGAGCGGACCTCCTACGAGCAGTACTTC
>TRBD1|.|14|TRBJ2-4|TRBV28
CASSRQGARNIQYF
TGTGCCAGCAGTCGACAGGGGGCCAGGAACATTCAGTACTTC
>.|.|11|TRBJ2-5|TRBV5-6
CASSDEETQYF
TGTGCCAGCAGCGACGAAGAGACCCAGTACTTC
>.|once|13|TRBJ1-3|TRBV28
CASSLISGNTIYF
TGTGCCAGCAGTTTAATAAGTGGAAACACCATATATTTT
>.|.|14|TRBJ1-2|TRBV9
CASSPYRGNYGYTF
TGTGCCAGCAGCCCCTATAGGGGGAACTATGGCTACACCTTC
>.|few|15|TRBJ1-2|TRBV4-1
CASSPPSPTKNGYTF
TGCGCCAGCAGCCCCCCCTCCCCGACAAAGAATGGCTACACCTTC
>.|.|13|TRBJ1-5|TRBV2
CASSVEGLKPQHF
TGTGCCAGCAGTGTGGAAGGGCTTAAGCCCCAGCATTTT
>TRBD2|.|13|TRBJ2-7|TRBV6-1
CASSALAGVEQYF
TGTGCCAGCAGTGCTCTAGCGGGAGTCGAGCAGTACTTC
>.|.|16|TRBJ2-5|TRBV9
CARSVEGVGGLETQYF
TGTGCCAGAAGCGTAGAGGGGGTTGGGGGCCTGGAGACCCAGTACTTC
>TRBD1|.|19|TRBJ2-3|TRBV4-3
CASSQVSQTGTGTKDTQYF
TGCGCCAGCAGCCAAGTTTCGCAAACCGGGACAGGGACCAAAGATACGCAGTATTTT
>.|.|14|TRBJ2-5|TRBV5-1
CASSFGAELETQYF
TGCGCCAGCAGCTTTGGGGCGGAATTAGAGACCCAGTACTTC
>.|once|15|TRBJ2-3|TRBV5-1
CASSPGLNQRDTQYF
TGCGCCAGCAGCCCAGGCCTCAATCAAAGGGATACGCAGTATTTT
>TRBD1|few|14|TRBJ1-1|TRBV29-1
CSVVRGWTGTEAFF
TGCAGCGTTGTACGGGGCTGGACAGGGACTGAAGCTTTCTTT
>.|.|14|TRBJ2-4|TRBV11-2
CASSLGQVKNIQYF
TGTGCCAGCAGCTTAGGGCAGGTCAAAAACATTCAGTACTTC
>.|.|17|TRBJ2-1|TRBV14
CASSQARGLGKINEQFF
TGTGCCAGCAGCCAAGCCCGCGGGTTGGGTAAGATAAATGAGCAGTTCTTC
>.|few|15|TRBJ2-7|TRBV28
CASSLWGDNSYEQYF
TGTGCCAGCAGTTTATGGGGGGACAACTCCTACGAGCAGTACTTC
>.|.|16|TRBJ1-2|TRBV7-2
CASSLVIGSTDYGYTF
TGTGCCAGCAGCTTAGTTATCGGCAGTACCGACTATGGCTACACCTTC
>TRBD1|.|16|TRBJ2-1|TRBV28
CASSTPGQGIFGEQFF
TGTGCCAGCAGTACCCCGGGACAGGGTATATTTGGGGAGCAGTTCTTC
>.|.|11|TRBJ2-5|TRBV20-1
CSADSQETQYF
TGCAGTGCCGACTCCCAAGAGACCCAGTACTTC
>.|.|14|TRBJ1-1|TRBV29-1
CSVVEGMINTEAFF
TGCAGCGTTGTCGAGGGGATGATTAACACTGAAGCTTTCTTT